Only a few counts were recorded for the clone carrying this T cell receptor beta chain. CDR3 length: 16 amino acids. The V gene's germline CDR1 is SNHLY and CDR2 FYNNEI. With 4 bases removed from V and 5 bases from J, the gap between germline ends came to 15 bases. The entry originates in a study of T cells after yellow fever vaccination. TCRdb reprocessed the 5' RACE reads with MiXCR, giving one entry per CDR3 protein. The table records 300,000 to 350,000 distinct CDR3 sequences, around 4.5% of them present only once. V usage is TRBV2 and J usage is TRBJ1-6; D is uncertain. The source material was PBMCs, sampled 15 days after the yellow fever booster vaccination. The sequence came from a man younger than 30 who received the YFV17D yellow fever vaccine. CDR3 residues: CASSGNGPADNSPLHF. CDR3 DNA sequence: TGTGCCAGCAGTGGAAATGGGCCAGCCGATAATTCACCCCTCCACTTT. The whole variable domain, filled in from reference TRBV2 and TRBJ1-6, reads EPEVTQTPSHQVTQMGQEVILRCVPISNHLYFYWYRQILGQKVEFLVSFYNNEISEKSEIFDDQFSVERPDGSNFTLKIRSTKLEDSAMYFCASSGNGPADNSPLHFGNGTRLTVT.